This paragraph reports one TCR beta chain. This entry comes from a study of cytomegalovirus exposure and HLA in healthy donors. PCR primers comprised 60 Vbeta and 13 Jbeta primers. TCRdb's copy holds only in-frame clones and misses some; the assay was immunoSEQ multiplex PCR. The specimen's table records roughly 27,000 clones. Germline V lookup: CDR1 MNHEY, CDR2 SMNVEV (reference sequence). V dropped 6 bases and J dropped 6 bases, with 20 bases sitting between them. The CDR3 consists of 16 residues. The sample was PBMCs. The chain is built from TRBV27 and TRBJ1-4; maybe TRBD1 (5 bases). The TCR originated in a man aged 25-45 years in good health and CMV-seronegative. Here the CDR3 DNA reads TGTGCCAGCAGCTCCTTATACGCGGGGACGGATGAAAAACTGTTTTTT. Protein product: CASSSLYAGTDEKLFF.